These 23 T cell receptor beta chains originate from one sample sequenced in a study of shared clonotypes between healthy human individuals (dated by TCRdb to about 2020). The protocol used for the library was the immunoSEQ multiplex PCR assay. Sourced from immuneACCESS, this table was stored by TCRdb with only in-frame sequences that have V and J called. A share of the clones is absent; for the studies checked, an unresolved V gene accounts for under half, and the remainder has no known explanation. The sample table shows 400,000 to 550,000 clones, and roughly 78% are seen once. More than 10% of the sample belongs to the ten largest clones. Sequenced input: PBMCs. These receptor sequences come from a woman in her 40s in good health. Some clones in this sample may be carry-over from other donors' samples.

In the case of this clone: The junction shows a germline mismatch at one end, possibly a read error. This chain connects TRBV5-1 to TRBJ1-1; 10 nucleotides line up with TRBD1. Germline CDR1 SGHRS, CDR2 YFSETQ. There are 14 residues in the CDR3. The CDR3 DNA follows: TGTGCCAGCAGCTCATGGGACAGGGGAACTGAAGCTTTCTTT. Protein: CASSSWDRGTEAFF. Combining the CDR3 with reference TRBV5-1 and TRBJ1-1 gives the whole variable domain KAGVTQTPRYLIKTRGQQVTLSCSPISGHRSVSWYQQTPGQGLQFLFEYFSETQRNKGNFPGRFSGRQFSNSRSEMNVSTLELGDSALYLCASSSWDRGTEAFFGQGTRLTVV.

J is TRBJ2-1 and V is TRBV5-6, with 7 nucleotides matching TRBD2. The junction had 11 bases not matched to a gene; V was cut back by 7 bases and J by 4 bases. The CDR3 extends over 15 amino acids. CDR1 and CDR2 (germline): SGHDT, YYEEEE. CDR3: CASGAVASGYNEQFF. CDR3 DNA: TGTGCCAGCGGGGCGGTGGCTAGCGGATACAATGAGCAGTTCTTC.

The chain has TRBV11-1 and TRBJ2-7; maybe TRBD2 (5 bases). The germline V and J ends were trimmed by 3 bases and 6 bases, with 12 bases remaining between them. CDR1 and CDR2 from the germline V gene are SGHAT and FQDESV (reference sequence). The CDR3 is 13 residues long. For the CDR3, the DNA is TGTGCCAGCAGCTTTGCAGAGGGCGGCGAGCAGTACTTC. This gives the protein CASSFAEGGEQYF.

The sample holds one count of this clone. The V and J genes are TRBV5-1 and TRBJ1-4; no clear D. V gave up 4 bases and J gave up 10 bases, with 26 bases separating them. Germline loops: CDR1 SGHRS, CDR2 YFSETQ. The CDR3 has 17 residues. The CDR3 nucleotides are TGCGCCAGCAGCCTCGGGGAAGGGCGTTCGTTTGGTGGAAAACTGTTTTTT. It translates to CASSLGEGRSFGGKLFF.

The chain recombines TRBV18 with TRBJ2-7; 7 bases align to TRBD1. Trimming removed 3 bases from V and 2 bases from J; junction bases left unmatched: 7. The CDR3 contains 15 residues. CDR1 KGHSH and CDR2 LQKENI come from the germline V gene. The CDR3: CASSPVGTDPYEQYF. As DNA, the CDR3 is TGTGCCAGCTCACCGGTTGGGACAGACCCCTACGAGCAGTACTTC. Supplemented by reference TRBV18 and TRBJ2-7, the full variable domain reads NAGVMQNPRHLVRRRGQEARLRCSPMKGHSHVYWYRQLPEEGLKFMVYLQKENIIDESGMPKERFSAEFPKEGPSILRIQQVVRGDSAAYFCASSPVGTDPYEQYFGPGTRLTVT.

As regards this clone: Given a far larger clone just one base away, this is likely a sequencing read error. The CDR3 DNA reads as TGTGCCAGCAGTGATTCATTCGACAGGGGCTCCTACGAGCAGTACTTC. Translation: CASSDSFDRGSYEQYF. The V gene is TRBV25-1, the J gene TRBJ2-7, with 8 bases matching TRBD1. V gave up 3 bases and J gave up 0 bases; unmatched junction bases: 7. There are 16 residues in the CDR3. CDR1 is MGHDK and CDR2 is SYGVNS in the germline V gene.

The CDR3 here is CASRSDPGVSPTGELFF. The CDR3 DNA follows: TGTGCCAGCCGGTCCGACCCGGGGGTTAGCCCGACCGGGGAGCTGTTTTTT. V and J are TRBV7-9 and TRBJ2-2; possibly TRBD2 for D (6 bases). Trimming pared 8 bases from V and 5 bases from J, leaving 24 bases between. Germline assignment: CDR1 SEHNR and CDR2 FQNEAQ (reference sequence). The CDR3 contains 17 residues.

The rearrangement uses TRBV5-6 and TRBJ2-1; D gene uncertain. Looked up from germline, CDR1 is SGHDT and CDR2 is YYEEEE. The length of the CDR3 is 16 residues. The V end lost 5 bases, the J end lost 5 bases, and 20 bases lay between the germline ends. The CDR3 nucleotides read TGTGCCAGCAGTTTCGAGACTGGAACGGTGGACAATGAGCAGTTCTTC. This translates into CASSFETGTVDNEQFF.

The V call is TRBV18, the J call TRBJ2-2, with 11 bases identical to TRBD2. Trimming at V came to 4 bases and at J to 8 bases, leaving 15 bases not matched to a gene. Germline V gene lookup returns CDR1 KGHSH and CDR2 LQKENI. This CDR3 is built from 18 residues. The CDR3 DNA reads as TGTGCCAGCTCACGACAGCCCGGGACTAGCGGCCCGGGGGGGGAGCTGTTTTTT. It encodes CASSRQPGTSGPGGELFF.

This clone was seen a single time. V gene TRBV7-8 combines with J gene TRBJ2-3; D perhaps matches TRBD1 (5 bases). The V end lost 6 bases, the J end lost 2 bases, and 9 bases lay between the germline ends. This CDR3 region has 13 residues. CDR1 is SGHVS, CDR2 FQNEAQ, per germline. CDR3 in DNA: TGTGCCAGCAGTTGGACACACACAGATACGCAGTATTTT. Translated: CASSWTHTDTQYF.

This clone was seen a few times. For the CDR3, the DNA is TGTGCCTGGAGTCTGGGTCGTGGGAATGAGCAGTTCTTC. Encoded protein: CAWSLGRGNEQFF. The chain is built from TRBV30 and TRBJ2-1; D is undetermined. CDR1 is GTSNPN and CDR2 is SVGIG in the germline V gene (reference sequence). This CDR3 region has 13 residues. Trimming stripped 2 bases from V and 7 bases from J, with 12 bases between.

V usage is TRBV2 and J usage is TRBJ2-7, with a weak D call TRBD1 (5 bases). The ends were cut back, 8 bases at V and 0 bases at J, with 8 bases in the middle. The CDR3 extends over 12 amino acids. Germline loops: CDR1 SNHLY, CDR2 FYNNEI. CDR3 coding DNA: TGTGCCAGCGGGGCTTTCTCCTACGAGCAGTACTTC. Protein sequence: CASGAFSYEQYF.

This rearrangement joins TRBV28 to TRBJ1-5; the match to TRBD1 covers 10 bases. The CDR3 has 14 amino acids. In germline, CDR1 is MDHEN, CDR2 SYDVKM. The V segment lost 4 bases and the J segment 7 bases; nucleotides outside the gene matches: 4. The CDR3 DNA is TGTGCCAGCAGTTCGACAGGGGGCCCACAGCCCCAGCATTTT. Translating gives CASSSTGGPQPQHF.

The V and J genes are TRBV6-1 and TRBJ2-7; 7 positions agree with TRBD1. In germline, CDR1 is MNHNS, CDR2 SASEGT. CDR3 size: 13 residues. V shed 6 bases and J 6 bases; nucleotides not matched to a gene: 8. The CDR3 DNA reads as TGTGCCAGCAGCCCTACAGGGGTGGGCGAGCAGTACTTC. This codes for CASSPTGVGEQYF.

The chain joins TRBV29-1 to TRBJ1-3; D gene ambiguous. The CDR3 is 14 residues long. Trimming shortened V by 4 bases and J by 0 bases, and 10 bases separated the two germline ends. The germline CDR1 and CDR2 sequences are SQVTM and ANQGSEA. The CDR3 loop reads CSVAGESSGNTIYF. DNA for the CDR3: TGCAGCGTTGCCGGGGAGAGCTCTGGAAACACCATATATTTT.

V and J are TRBV5-4 and TRBJ1-2; tentative D call: TRBD1 (6 bases). The CDR3 is made up of 13 amino acids. The V gene lost 6 bases and the J gene lost 8 bases, with 17 bases spanning the gap. Germline V gives CDR1 SGHNT, CDR2 YYREEE (reference sequence). DNA for the CDR3: TGTGCCAGCAACTTAGGGGGGTTCGAGGGCTACACCTTC. It yields the protein CASNLGGFEGYTF.

The chain carries TRBV5-4 and TRBJ2-3, with 7 bases lining up with TRBD1. Germline-derived CDR1 and CDR2 are SGHNT and YYREEE (reference sequence). J lost 4 bases, V lost 5 bases, and 7 bases had no gene match. This CDR3 has 14 amino acids. CDR3 amino acids: CASRGRGGADTQYF. CDR3 nucleotides: TGTGCCAGCAGGGGACGAGGGGGCGCAGATACGCAGTATTTT.

This chain uses TRBV28 with TRBJ2-7, with 8 bases aligning to TRBD1. This CDR3 contains 14 residues. Germline V gene lookup returns CDR1 MDHEN and CDR2 SYDVKM. The J segment lost 6 bases and the V segment lost 5 bases, leaving 9 bases of the junction unmatched. The CDR3 sequence: CASSRWQGAFEQYF. As DNA, the CDR3 is TGTGCCAGCAGTCGGTGGCAGGGGGCGTTCGAGCAGTACTTC.

CDR3 protein: CASSLESSYEQYF. CDR3 DNA: TGCGCCAGCAGCTTGGAATCTTCCTACGAGCAGTACTTC. The J gene is TRBJ2-7, the V gene TRBV5-1; D ambiguous. Trimming took 0 bases from V and 1 from J, leaving 5 bases between them. The V gene's germline CDR1 is SGHRS and CDR2 YFSETQ. This CDR3 contains 13 residues.

This chain uses TRBV6-5 with TRBJ2-7, with D unclear. Germline CDR1 is MNHEY and CDR2 is SVGAGI. The CDR3 sequence is 11 residues long. V gave up 0 bases and J gave up 10 bases, with 7 bases separating them. As DNA, the CDR3 is TGTGCCAGCAGTTACTCAGGGAATCAGTACTTC. It specifies CASSYSGNQYF.

The V and J genes are TRBV7-2 and TRBJ2-5; no firm D call. V lost 5 bases and J lost 0, with 7 bases in between. CDR1 SGHTA and CDR2 FQGNSA come from the germline V gene. The CDR3 extends over 13 amino acids. The CDR3 DNA reads TGTGCCAGCAGCCGTGACTACCAAGAGACCCAGTACTTC. This codes for CASSRDYQETQYF.

This rearrangement joins TRBV29-1 to TRBJ2-7, with D possibly matching TRBD2 (5 bases). Germline values: CDR1 SQVTM, CDR2 ANQGSEA. The CDR3 runs to 14 residues. V lost 7 bases and J 6 bases, leaving 22 bases between the germline ends. CDR3 sequence (DNA): TGCAGCGCTCCCCGGCACCGCGGGCCCTCCGAGCAGTACTTC. This sequence encodes CSAPRHRGPSEQYF.

This clone was counted many times. The germline gene is not matched at one end of the junction; a read error may be the cause. This chain links TRBV6-1 with TRBJ2-3; TRBD1 or TRBD2 may be the D gene (5 bases each). The CDR3 extends over 13 amino acids. Per the germline V gene, CDR1 is MNHNS and CDR2 is SASEGT. DNA of the CDR3: TGTGCCAGCAGTGAAGGCAAAGGGACGAGAGGGAATTTT. Protein: CASSEGKGTRGNF.